This T cell receptor (beta chain) originates from a study of blood T cell repertoires in COVID-19. On the study more broadly: COVID-19 samples collected from the United States, Italy and Spain covered acute and convalescent phases.

The data were produced by immunoSEQ multiplex PCR, yet TCRdb's version contains in-frame clones alone and is incomplete. The table has some 130,000 clones, about four fifths seen once. V was clipped by 3 bases and J by 5 bases; unmatched bases: 0. CDR3 length: 13 amino acids. Looked up from germline, CDR1 is MGHRA and CDR2 is YSYEKL. This receptor was obtained from a middle-aged man with active or convalescent COVID-19. J is TRBJ2-1 and V is TRBV4-1, with TRBD2 matching over 8 bases. Input material: peripheral blood. The CDR3 is CASSHGGDNEQFF. Written as DNA, the CDR3 is TGCGCCAGCAGCCACGGGGGGGACAATGAGCAGTTCTTC.